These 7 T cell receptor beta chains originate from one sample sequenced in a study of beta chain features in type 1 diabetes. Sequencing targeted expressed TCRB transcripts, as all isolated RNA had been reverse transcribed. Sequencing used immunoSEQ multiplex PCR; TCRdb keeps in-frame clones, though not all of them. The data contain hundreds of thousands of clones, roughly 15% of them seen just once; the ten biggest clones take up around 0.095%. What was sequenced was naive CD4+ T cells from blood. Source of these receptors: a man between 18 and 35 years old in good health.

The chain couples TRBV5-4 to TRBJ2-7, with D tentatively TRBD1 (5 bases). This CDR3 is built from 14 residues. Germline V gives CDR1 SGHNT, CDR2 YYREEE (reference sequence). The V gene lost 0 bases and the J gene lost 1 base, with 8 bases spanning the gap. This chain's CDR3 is CASSLARQSYEQYF. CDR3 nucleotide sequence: TGTGCCAGCAGCTTGGCGAGACAGTCCTACGAGCAGTACTTC.

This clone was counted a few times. CDR3 region: CASSPRGSSYNEQFF. The CDR3 DNA sequence: TGTGCCAGCAGCCCCCGGGGGAGCTCCTACAATGAGCAGTTCTTC. J is TRBJ2-1 and V is TRBV7-6, with a tentative D call TRBD2 (6 bases). The germline V and J ends were trimmed by 5 bases and 0 bases, with 11 bases remaining between them. Germline CDR1 is SGHVS and CDR2 is FNYEAQ. This CDR3 is built from 15 residues.

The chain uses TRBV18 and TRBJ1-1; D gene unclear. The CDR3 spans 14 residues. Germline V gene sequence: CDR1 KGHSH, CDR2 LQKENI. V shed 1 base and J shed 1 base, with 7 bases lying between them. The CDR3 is CASSPLWGNTEAFF. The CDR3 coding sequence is TGTGCCAGCTCACCACTGTGGGGGAACACTGAAGCTTTCTTT. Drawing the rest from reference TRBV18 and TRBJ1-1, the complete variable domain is NAGVMQNPRHLVRRRGQEARLRCSPMKGHSHVYWYRQLPEEGLKFMVYLQKENIIDESGMPKERFSAEFPKEGPSILRIQQVVRGDSAAYFCASSPLWGNTEAFFGQGTRLTVV.

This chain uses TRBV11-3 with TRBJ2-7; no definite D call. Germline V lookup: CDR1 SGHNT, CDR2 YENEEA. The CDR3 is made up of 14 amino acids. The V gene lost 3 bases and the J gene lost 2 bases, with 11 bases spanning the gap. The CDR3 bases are TGTGCCAGCAGCTTCGGCAGCGTTCCCTACGAGCAGTACTTC. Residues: CASSFGSVPYEQYF.

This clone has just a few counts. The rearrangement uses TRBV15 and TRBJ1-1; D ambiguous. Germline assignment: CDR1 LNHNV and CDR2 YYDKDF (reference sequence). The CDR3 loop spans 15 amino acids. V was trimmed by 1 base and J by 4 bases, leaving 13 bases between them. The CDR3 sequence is CATSRGWGMGTEAFF. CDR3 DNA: TGTGCCACCAGCAGAGGGTGGGGAATGGGCACTGAAGCTTTCTTT.

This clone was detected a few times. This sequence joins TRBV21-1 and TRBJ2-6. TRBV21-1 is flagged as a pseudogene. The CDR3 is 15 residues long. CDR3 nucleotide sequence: TGTGCCAGCAGCAAACGTACGGAAGAAGGCAACGTCCTGACTTTC. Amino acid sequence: CASSKRTEEGNVLTF.

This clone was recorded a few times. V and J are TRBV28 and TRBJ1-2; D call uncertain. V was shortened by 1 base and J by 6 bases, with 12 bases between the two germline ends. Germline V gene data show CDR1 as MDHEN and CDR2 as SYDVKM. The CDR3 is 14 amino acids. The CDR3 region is CASSLSGIRDGYTF. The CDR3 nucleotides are TGTGCCAGCAGTTTATCCGGGATCAGAGATGGCTACACCTTC.